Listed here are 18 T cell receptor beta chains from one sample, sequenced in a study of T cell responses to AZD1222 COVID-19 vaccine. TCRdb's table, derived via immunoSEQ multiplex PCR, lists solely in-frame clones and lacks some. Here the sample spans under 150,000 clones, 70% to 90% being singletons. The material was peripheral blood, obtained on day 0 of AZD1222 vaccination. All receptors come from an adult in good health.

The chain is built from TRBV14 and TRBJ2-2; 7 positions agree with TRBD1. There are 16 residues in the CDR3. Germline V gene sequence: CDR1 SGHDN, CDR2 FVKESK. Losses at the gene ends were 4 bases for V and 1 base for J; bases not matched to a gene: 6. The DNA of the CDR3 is TGTGCCAGCAGCCTCCGGACAGGACTGAACACCGGGGAGCTGTTTTTT. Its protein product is CASSLRTGLNTGELFF.

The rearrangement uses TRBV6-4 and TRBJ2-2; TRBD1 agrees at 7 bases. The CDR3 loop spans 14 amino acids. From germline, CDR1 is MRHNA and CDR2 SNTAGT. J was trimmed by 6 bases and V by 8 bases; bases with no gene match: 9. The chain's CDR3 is CASSGTVGSGELFF. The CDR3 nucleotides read TGTGCCAGCTCCGGGACAGTCGGTTCCGGGGAGCTGTTTTTT.

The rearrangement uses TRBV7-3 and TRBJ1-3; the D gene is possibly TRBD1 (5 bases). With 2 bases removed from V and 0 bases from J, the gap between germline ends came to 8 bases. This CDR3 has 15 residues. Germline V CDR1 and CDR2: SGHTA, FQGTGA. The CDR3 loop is CASSLGTSSGNTIYF. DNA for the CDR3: TGTGCCAGCAGCTTAGGGACCAGCTCTGGAAACACCATATATTTT.

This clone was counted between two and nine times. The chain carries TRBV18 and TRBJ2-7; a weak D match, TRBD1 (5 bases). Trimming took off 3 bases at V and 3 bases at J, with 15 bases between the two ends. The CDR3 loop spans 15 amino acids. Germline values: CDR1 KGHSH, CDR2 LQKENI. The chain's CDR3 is CASSPSSGINYEQYF. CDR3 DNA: TGTGCCAGCTCACCCTCGTCAGGGATCAACTACGAGCAGTACTTC.

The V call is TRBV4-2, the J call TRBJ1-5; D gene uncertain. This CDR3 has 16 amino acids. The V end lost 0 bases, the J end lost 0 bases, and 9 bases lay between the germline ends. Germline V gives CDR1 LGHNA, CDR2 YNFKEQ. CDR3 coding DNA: TGTGCCAGCAGCCAAGACGAGGTTCATAGCAATCAGCCCCAGCATTTT. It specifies CASSQDEVHSNQPQHF.

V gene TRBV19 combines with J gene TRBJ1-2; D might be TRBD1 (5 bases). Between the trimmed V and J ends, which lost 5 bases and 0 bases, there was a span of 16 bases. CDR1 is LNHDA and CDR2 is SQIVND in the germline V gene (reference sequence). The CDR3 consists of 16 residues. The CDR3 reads CASSPGGTRANYGYTF. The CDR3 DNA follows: TGTGCCAGTAGTCCTGGGGGAACACGAGCTAACTATGGCTACACCTTC.

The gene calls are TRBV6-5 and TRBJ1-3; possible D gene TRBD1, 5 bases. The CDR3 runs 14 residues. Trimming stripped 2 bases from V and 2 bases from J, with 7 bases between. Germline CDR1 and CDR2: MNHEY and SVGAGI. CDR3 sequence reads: CASSYAGPGNTIYF. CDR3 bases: TGTGCCAGCAGTTACGCGGGACCTGGAAACACCATATATTTT.

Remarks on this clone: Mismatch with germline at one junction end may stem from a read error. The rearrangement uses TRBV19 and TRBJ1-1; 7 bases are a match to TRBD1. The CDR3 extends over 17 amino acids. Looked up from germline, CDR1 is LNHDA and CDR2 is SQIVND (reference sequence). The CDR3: CASRIGGGADRQTEAFF. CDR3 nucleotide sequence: TGTGCCAGTAGGATAGGAGGGGGCGCAGACCGCCAGACTGAAGCTTTCTTT.

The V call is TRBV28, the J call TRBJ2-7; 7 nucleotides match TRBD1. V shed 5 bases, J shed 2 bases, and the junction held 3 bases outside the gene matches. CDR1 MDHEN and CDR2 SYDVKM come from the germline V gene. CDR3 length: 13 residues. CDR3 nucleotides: TGTGCCAGCAGTCGGACAGGCGCCTACGAGCAGTACTTC. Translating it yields CASSRTGAYEQYF.

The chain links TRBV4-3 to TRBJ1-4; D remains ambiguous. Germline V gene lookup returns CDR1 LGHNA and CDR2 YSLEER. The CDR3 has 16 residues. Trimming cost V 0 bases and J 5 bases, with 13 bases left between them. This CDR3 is CASSQDQAGLNEKLFF. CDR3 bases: TGCGCCAGCAGCCAAGATCAGGCAGGACTAAATGAAAAACTGTTTTTT.

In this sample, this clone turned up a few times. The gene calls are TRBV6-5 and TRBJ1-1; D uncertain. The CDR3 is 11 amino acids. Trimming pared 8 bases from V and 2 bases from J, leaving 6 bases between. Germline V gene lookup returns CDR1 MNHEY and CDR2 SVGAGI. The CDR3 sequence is CASFGNTEAFF. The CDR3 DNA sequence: TGTGCCAGCTTTGGTAACACTGAAGCTTTCTTT.

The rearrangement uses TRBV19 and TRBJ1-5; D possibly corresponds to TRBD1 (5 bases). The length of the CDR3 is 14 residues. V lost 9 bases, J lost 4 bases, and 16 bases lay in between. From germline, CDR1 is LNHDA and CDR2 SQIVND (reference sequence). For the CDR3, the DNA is TGTGCCAGCTCCCTAGGGGTAGGGAATCAGCCCCAGCATTTT. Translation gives CASSLGVGNQPQHF.

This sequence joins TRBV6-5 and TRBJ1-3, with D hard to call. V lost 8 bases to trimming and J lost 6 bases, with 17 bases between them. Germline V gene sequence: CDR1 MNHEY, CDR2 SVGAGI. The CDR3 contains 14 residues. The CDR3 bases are TGTGCCAGCGCACGCGGTCTGGGCGAAAACACCATATATTTT. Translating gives CASARGLGENTIYF.

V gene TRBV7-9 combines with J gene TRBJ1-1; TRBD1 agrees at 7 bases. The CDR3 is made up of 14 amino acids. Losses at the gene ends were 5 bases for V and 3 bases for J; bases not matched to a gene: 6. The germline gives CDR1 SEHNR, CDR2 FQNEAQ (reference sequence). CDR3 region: CASSAGQAHTEAFF. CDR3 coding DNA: TGTGCCAGCAGCGCCGGACAGGCCCACACTGAAGCTTTCTTT.

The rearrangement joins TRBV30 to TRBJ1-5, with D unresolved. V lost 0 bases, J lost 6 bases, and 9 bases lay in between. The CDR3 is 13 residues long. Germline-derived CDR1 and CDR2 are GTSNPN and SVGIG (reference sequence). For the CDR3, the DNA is TGTGCCTGGAGTGTAGGGCGGGGTCAGCCCCAGCATTTT. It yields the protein CAWSVGRGQPQHF.

The CDR3 coding sequence is TGCGCCAGCAGCCTCAAGCGTCAGGCAACGGGGACTGAAGCTTTCTTT. It encodes CASSLKRQATGTEAFF. The rearrangement links TRBV5-1 to TRBJ1-1, with D unresolved. V was trimmed by 4 bases and J by 5 bases, leaving 21 bases between them. The CDR3 has 16 residues. In germline, CDR1 is SGHRS, CDR2 YFSETQ.

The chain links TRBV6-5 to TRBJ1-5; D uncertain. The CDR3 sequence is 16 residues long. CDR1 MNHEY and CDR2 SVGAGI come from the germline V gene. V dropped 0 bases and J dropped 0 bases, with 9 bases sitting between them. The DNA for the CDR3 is TGTGCCAGCAGTTACTCAGCGGGTCATAGCAATCAGCCCCAGCATTTT. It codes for CASSYSAGHSNQPQHF.

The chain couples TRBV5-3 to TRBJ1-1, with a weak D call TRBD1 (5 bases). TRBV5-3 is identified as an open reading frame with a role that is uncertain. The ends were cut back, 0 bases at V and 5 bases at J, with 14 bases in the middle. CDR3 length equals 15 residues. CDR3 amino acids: CARSLGSRVLTEAFF. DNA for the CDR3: TGTGCCAGAAGCTTGGGATCCAGGGTGTTGACTGAAGCTTTCTTT.